This T cell receptor (beta chain) was documented in a study of blood T cell repertoires in COVID-19. Study in general: T cells, B-cell-depleted T cells, or PBMCs provided the cDNA or gDNA that served as material.

Generated by immunoSEQ multiplex PCR, the TCRdb table keeps only in-frame clones and is missing some. Of approximately 16,000 clones listed, around 73% were seen once; the top ten hold more than 14%. In this sample, this clone turned up once. Germline V gene sequence: CDR1 DFQATT, CDR2 SNEGSKA (reference sequence). The CDR3 spans 11 residues. Trimming took off 1 base at V and 4 bases at J, with 4 bases between the two ends. The rearrangement links TRBV20-1 to TRBJ2-5; no definite D call. The TCR sequence derives from a human donor in a cohort sampled during active COVID-19. The sequenced material came from peripheral blood. The CDR3 DNA reads as TGCAGTGCTAGAGGGCCAGAGACCCAGTACTTC. As protein: CSARGPETQYF.